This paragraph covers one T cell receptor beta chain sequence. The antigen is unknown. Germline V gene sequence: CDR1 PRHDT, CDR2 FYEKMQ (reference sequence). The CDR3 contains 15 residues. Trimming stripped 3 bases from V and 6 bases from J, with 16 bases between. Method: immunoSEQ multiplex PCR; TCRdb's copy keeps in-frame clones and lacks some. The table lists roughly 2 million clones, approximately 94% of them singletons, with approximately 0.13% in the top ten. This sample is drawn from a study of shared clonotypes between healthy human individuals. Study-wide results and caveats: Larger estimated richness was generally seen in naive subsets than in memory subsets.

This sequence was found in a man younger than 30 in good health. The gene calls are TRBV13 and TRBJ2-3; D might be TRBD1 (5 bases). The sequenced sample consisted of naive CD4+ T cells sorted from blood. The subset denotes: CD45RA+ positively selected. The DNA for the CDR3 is TGTGCCAGCAGCTTTTTCAGAACAGGTGGGGATACGCAGTATTTT. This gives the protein CASSFFRTGGDTQYF.